This T cell receptor (beta chain) was captured in a study of glioma-infiltrating T cells after dendritic cell vaccination. Overall study: Samples are from glioblastoma patients in Phase I and II dendritic cell vaccine trials. Monocyte-derived dendritic cells, cultured about 7 days with IL-4 and GM-CSF, were pulsed with autologous tumor lysate.

General study points: No direct clonality-survival link was found; a diverse polyclonal response may matter.

V was trimmed by 5 bases and J by 6 bases, leaving 8 bases between them. The CDR3 runs to 11 residues. The germline gives CDR1 SQVTM, CDR2 ANQGSEA. Notes on this clone: Its antigen remains unknown.

The PCR used 60 V beta and 13 J beta primers. Sequencing used immunoSEQ multiplex PCR; TCRdb keeps in-frame clones, though not all of them. The sample shows around 96,000 clones, 79% of them seen only once. The gene calls are TRBV29-1 and TRBJ2-1; D not resolved. The sample consisted of blood, taken before dendritic cell vaccination. The clonotype was recovered from a human donor with glioblastoma. In nucleotides, the CDR3 is TGCAGCGTTCGACTGTTCAATGAGCAGTTCTTC. Translated, it gives CSVRLFNEQFF.